The sequence of this T cell receptor beta chain was determined in a study of technical replicates of blood from a few donors. Here immunoSEQ multiplex PCR was the method, and the copy in TCRdb shows in-frame clones only, minus some. This sample has about 80,000 clones; roughly 91% occur once, and the top ten carry around 0.4%. Sequenced material: T cells isolated from PBMCs. This receptor was obtained from a human donor in good health.

CDR3 residues: CASSQSIGHLYEQYF. CDR3 coding DNA: TGCGCCAGCAGCCAATCGATTGGACACCTCTACGAGCAGTACTTC. The gene calls are TRBV4-1 and TRBJ2-7; D may be TRBD1 (5 bases). The V gene's germline CDR1 is MGHRA and CDR2 YSYEKL. Between the trimmed V and J ends, which lost 2 bases and 3 bases, there was a span of 14 bases. There are 15 residues in the CDR3.